These 26 T cell receptor beta chains came from one sample sequenced in a study of regulatory T cells in long-lasting Graves disease. Arm-PCR of CDR3 regions with iRepertoire HTBI primers generated TCR beta libraries. TCRdb used MiXCR to reprocess the multiplex PCR reads, holding one entry per CDR3 protein. The sample lists about 620,000 distinct CDR3 sequences; 16% were seen once. Time point defined: newly diagnosed GD, antithyroid drugs for less than 3 months. The TCR library was prepared using RNA isolated from PBMCs. These data also formed part of another study, on T cells in Graves' hyperthyroidism and ophthalmopathy.

Here the sequenced sample was peripheral blood mononuclear cells (PBMCs), taken at new diagnosis, from a patient treated with antithyroid drugs. The receptors were gathered from a woman aged 30 to 39 with Graves disease.

In this sample, this clonotype turned up once. A much larger clonotype is one base distant, so this may be a read error. The V gene is TRBV12-3 or TRBV12-4, the J gene TRBJ2-7, with D perhaps TRBD1 or TRBD2 (5 bases each). The ends were cut back, 6 bases at V and 7 bases at J, with 22 bases in the middle. CDR3 length equals 15 residues. The CDR3 loop reads CASRRGVVAYNEQYF. In nucleotides, the CDR3 is TGTGCCAGCAGGAGAGGGGTGGTAGCCTACAATGAGCAGTACTTC.

The chain has TRBV27 and TRBJ2-7, with 9 bases lining up with TRBD1. The trim removed 6 bases at V and 3 bases at J, leaving 6 bases unmatched. The germline CDR1 and CDR2 sequences are MNHEY and SMNVEV (reference sequence). The CDR3 is made up of 14 amino acids. CDR3 protein: CASSHAGQGYEQYF. CDR3 in DNA: TGTGCCAGCAGCCATGCGGGACAGGGCTACGAGCAGTACTTC.

In its sample, this clonotype was seen many times. The V call is TRBV20-1, the J call TRBJ2-3; 8 bases line up with TRBD2. The V gene's germline CDR1 is DFQATT and CDR2 SNEGSKA (reference sequence). J lost 5 bases, V lost 3 bases, and 10 bases had no gene match. The CDR3 has 15 amino acids. CDR3 region: CSASLTSGGVDTQYF. The DNA for the CDR3 is TGCAGTGCTAGCCTAACTAGCGGAGGGGTAGATACGCAGTATTTT.

The chain employs TRBV19 and TRBJ2-3; 8 positions agree with TRBD1. Trimming removed 8 bases from V and 5 bases from J; junction bases left unmatched: 9. Germline CDR1 LNHDA, CDR2 SQIVND (reference sequence). The CDR3 is 14 amino acids. The CDR3 nucleotides read TGTGCCAGTCGACAGGGGAGGATCATAGATACGCAGTATTTT. This gives the protein CASRQGRIIDTQYF.

There are a few counts of this clonotype. The chain combines TRBV6-2 or TRBV6-3 with TRBJ2-3, with TRBD2 matching over 9 bases. CDR1 is MNHEY, CDR2 SVGEGT, per germline. The V segment lost 2 bases and the J segment 0 bases; nucleotides outside the gene matches: 3. This CDR3 contains 16 residues. The CDR3 sequence: CASSYLSGRSTDTQYF. In nucleotides, the CDR3 is TGTGCCAGCAGTTACCTTAGCGGGAGAAGCACAGATACGCAGTATTTT.

The gene calls are TRBV9 and TRBJ1-1, with D perhaps matching TRBD1 (6 bases). The CDR3 is 15 residues long. The germline CDR1 and CDR2 sequences are SGDLS and YYNGEE. V gave up 2 bases and J gave up 4 bases, with 15 bases separating them. This CDR3 is CASSVTGINTTEAFF. DNA for the CDR3: TGTGCCAGCAGCGTGACAGGAATTAATACCACTGAAGCTTTCTTT.

This clonotype was seen once. The chain links TRBV19 to TRBJ2-1; 12 nucleotides agree with TRBD2. The CDR3 contains 21 residues. Losses at the gene ends were 7 bases for V and 1 base for J; bases not matched to a gene: 20. Germline assignment: CDR1 LNHDA and CDR2 SQIVND (reference sequence). The CDR3 spells CASTPRRAAGLAGLSYNEQFF. CDR3 coding DNA: TGTGCCAGTACTCCCCGGAGGGCCGCCGGACTAGCGGGACTGTCCTACAATGAGCAGTTCTTC.

The CDR3 DNA is TGTGCCAGCAGTTACCCCCCTCAGGGGACAGCTTTCTTT. Translating it yields CASSYPPQGTAFF. The rearrangement joins TRBV28 to TRBJ1-1, with D possibly matching TRBD1 (6 bases). Germline CDR1 reads MDHEN; CDR2 reads SYDVKM. Trimming shortened V by 4 bases and J by 10 bases, and 16 bases separated the two germline ends. The CDR3 runs 13 residues.

This clonotype was observed a handful of times. The genes are TRBV5-4 and TRBJ2-2; D is uncertain. Looked up from germline, CDR1 is SGHNT and CDR2 is YYREEE (reference sequence). CDR3 length equals 13 residues. With 4 bases removed from V and 9 bases from J, the gap between germline ends came to 13 bases. The CDR3 DNA reads as TGTGCCAGCAGCCATGTTACAGCAAGGGAGCTGTTTTTT. As protein: CASSHVTARELFF. The full variable domain, rest sourced from reference TRBV5-4 and TRBJ2-2, is ETGVTQSPTHLIKTRGQQVTLRCSSQSGHNTVSWYQQALGQGPQFIFQYYREEENGRGNFPPRFSGLQFPNYSSELNVNALELDDSALYLCASSHVTARELFFGEGSRLTVL.

The V call is TRBV12-5, the J call TRBJ2-7; tentatively, D is TRBD1 (7 bases). V lost 1 base and J lost 4, with 14 bases in between. This CDR3 is 15 amino acids long. Germline V gene data show CDR1 as LGHNT and CDR2 as FRNRAP. The DNA of the CDR3 is TGTGCTAGTGGTTTGGGGCAGGGGGACTTATACGAGCAGTACTTC. It codes for CASGLGQGDLYEQYF. The full variable domain, rest sourced from reference TRBV12-5 and TRBJ2-7, is DARVTQTPRHKVTEMGQEVTMRCQPILGHNTVFWYRQTMMQGLELLAYFRNRAPLDDSGMPKDRFSAEMPDATLATLKIQPSEPRDSAVYFCASGLGQGDLYEQYFGPGTRLTVT.

This clonotype was detected ten times or more. The chain uses TRBV27 and TRBJ1-1; possibly TRBD1 for D (5 bases). Trimming left V 5 bases short and J 1 base short, with 14 bases between. Germline V gene data show CDR1 as MNHEY and CDR2 as SMNVEV (reference sequence). The CDR3 extends over 15 amino acids. CDR3 in amino acids: CASSRQGVGNTEAFF. CDR3 in DNA: TGTGCCAGCAGTCGGCAGGGCGTGGGGAACACTGAAGCTTTCTTT.

This clonotype was counted many times. J is TRBJ2-1 and V is TRBV7-9; no reliable D call. The CDR3 has 14 amino acids. The V and J ends lost 5 bases and 0 bases respectively, with 8 bases between them. Germline CDR1 SEHNR, CDR2 FQNEAQ (reference sequence). The CDR3 loop reads CASSQGNSYNEQFF. CDR3 nucleotides: TGTGCCAGCAGCCAAGGGAACTCCTACAATGAGCAGTTCTTC.

There are many counts of this clonotype. The V gene is TRBV6-5, the J gene TRBJ2-7; no clear D. CDR3 length: 14 residues. Germline values: CDR1 MNHEY, CDR2 SVGAGI. The V gene lost 2 bases and the J gene lost 4 bases, with 12 bases spanning the gap. The CDR3 sequence: CASSYAAGQYEQYF. The CDR3, as DNA: TGTGCCAGCAGTTACGCAGCCGGGCAATACGAGCAGTACTTC.

This clonotype was detected a few times. CDR3 bases: TGTGCCAGCAGTTTGGACGTGTTAAACATTCAGTACTTC. Translated, it gives CASSLDVLNIQYF. The chain recombines TRBV28 with TRBJ2-4; D is undetermined. Trimming cost V 3 bases and J 6 bases, with 9 bases left between them. The CDR3 is 13 amino acids. Germline V gene data show CDR1 as MDHEN and CDR2 as SYDVKM.

This clonotype was detected many times. Germline and junction disagree at one end, which may indicate a read error. This rearrangement joins TRBV2 to TRBJ1-4; D is perhaps TRBD1 (5 bases). Germline CDR1 reads SNHLY; CDR2 reads FYNNEI. The CDR3 consists of 13 residues. DNA of the CDR3: TGCGCCAGCAGCGGGGGAACTAATGAAAAACTGTTTTTT. Translation: CASSGGTNEKLFF.

This clonotype appeared many times. This sequence joins TRBV13 and TRBJ2-7, with D perhaps matching TRBD2 (5 bases). The CDR3 covers 14 residues. Germline V gives CDR1 PRHDT, CDR2 FYEKMQ (reference sequence). V dropped 0 bases and J dropped 6 bases, with 12 bases sitting between them. The DNA of the CDR3 is TGTGCCAGCAGCTTAGGTTTGCAGAGCGGCGAGCAGTACTTC. Encoded protein: CASSLGLQSGEQYF. The full variable domain, its missing parts supplied by reference TRBV13 and TRBJ2-7, is AAGVIQSPRHLIKEKRETATLKCYPIPRHDTVYWYQQGPGQDPQFLISFYEKMQSDKGSIPDRFSAQQFSDYHSELNMSSLELGDSALYFCASSLGLQSGEQYFGPGTRLTVT.

A remark on this clonotype: A clone one base away is much larger, so this may be a read error. In this CDR3 the conserved last residue, phenylalanine or tryptophan, is missing, so a read error is likely. The V and J genes are TRBV19 and TRBJ1-1; 7 bases are a match to TRBD1. Per the germline V gene, CDR1 is LNHDA and CDR2 is SQIVND (reference sequence). This CDR3 region has 12 residues. Germline trimming cut 5 bases from V and 7 bases from J; bases unmatched to any gene: 4. The CDR3: CASSRTGIEAFL. CDR3 DNA: TGTGCCAGTAGTCGGACAGGTATTGAAGCTTTCCTT.

This clonotype has at least ten counts. Here the CDR3 DNA reads TGTGCCACCAGTGATTTGCAGAGCACCTACAATGAGCAGTTCTTC. This gives the protein CATSDLQSTYNEQFF. The genes are TRBV24-1 and TRBJ2-1; unclear D gene. CDR1 and CDR2 from the germline V gene are KGHDR and SFDVKD. The CDR3 has 15 amino acids. The V and J ends lost 0 bases and 2 bases respectively, with 7 bases between them.

This clonotype was observed many times. The chain uses TRBV7-9 and TRBJ2-7; perhaps TRBD1 as D (5 bases). CDR1 and CDR2 (germline): SEHNR, FQNEAQ (reference sequence). CDR3 length: 14 amino acids. Between the trimmed V and J ends, which lost 4 bases and 7 bases, there was a span of 17 bases. The CDR3 region is CASSWLTDLEEQYF. CDR3 nucleotide sequence: TGTGCCAGCAGCTGGCTGACAGACCTAGAGGAGCAGTACTTC.

This clonotype was observed at least ten times. The rearrangement links TRBV27 to TRBJ2-3; 9 bases align to TRBD1. CDR1 is MNHEY, CDR2 SMNVEV, per germline (reference sequence). The V gene end was trimmed by 5 bases and the J gene end by 5 bases; junction bases not matched to a gene: 5. CDR3 length equals 14 residues. Here the CDR3 DNA reads TGTGCCAGCAGTAACAGGGGGCAGAGAGATACGCAGTATTTT. Protein sequence: CASSNRGQRDTQYF.

V usage is TRBV5-1 and J usage is TRBJ2-2; unclear D gene. Trimming took off 6 bases at V and 6 bases at J, with 21 bases between the two ends. Per germline, CDR1 SGHRS and CDR2 YFSETQ. CDR3 size: 16 residues. The CDR3 protein is CASIEVSGAAAGELFF. Here the CDR3 DNA reads TGCGCCAGCATAGAGGTGTCCGGTGCGGCGGCCGGGGAGCTGTTTTTT.

The chain employs TRBV20-1 and TRBJ2-7; 7 bases align to TRBD2. Germline lookup yields CDR1 DFQATT and CDR2 SNEGSKA (reference sequence). V lost 6 bases and J lost 2; bases outside the gene matches: 4. The CDR3 runs to 12 residues. The CDR3 DNA reads as TGCAGTGCCACTAGCGAGACCTACGAGCAGTACTTC. Its protein is CSATSETYEQYF.

This clonotype was seen at least ten times. The V gene is TRBV14, the J gene TRBJ1-1; D is unresolved. The germline gives CDR1 SGHDN, CDR2 FVKESK. V dropped 0 bases and J dropped 4 bases, with 15 bases sitting between them. This CDR3 has 16 amino acids. CDR3 nucleotides: TGTGCCAGCAGCCAAGATCATGTGTGGGCGAGCACTGAAGCTTTCTTT. This sequence encodes CASSQDHVWASTEAFF.

This clonotype was seen at least ten times. This chain connects TRBV5-1 to TRBJ1-1; D gene uncertain. Germline assignment: CDR1 SGHRS and CDR2 YFSETQ. There are 13 residues in the CDR3. The V end lost 0 bases, the J end lost 3 bases, and 6 bases lay between the germline ends. As DNA, the CDR3 is TGCGCCAGCAGCTTGGTTCAAGACACTGAAGCTTTCTTT. This codes for CASSLVQDTEAFF.

The V call is TRBV20-1, the J call TRBJ2-7, with 8 bases identical to TRBD2. CDR1 and CDR2 from the germline V gene are DFQATT and SNEGSKA (reference sequence). J lost 3 bases, V lost 0 bases, and 10 bases had no gene match. The CDR3 is 16 amino acids. CDR3 amino acids: CSARDAQMLAGYEQYF. Written as DNA, the CDR3 is TGCAGTGCTAGAGATGCACAGATGCTAGCGGGCTACGAGCAGTACTTC.

The genes are TRBV9 and TRBJ2-5; TRBD2 matches 7 bases. Germline values: CDR1 SGDLS, CDR2 YYNGEE. The CDR3 sequence is 15 residues long. With 4 bases clipped from V and 5 bases from J, the junction kept 11 bases outside the gene matches. The CDR3 sequence is CASSTGLVGVETQYF. CDR3 in DNA: TGTGCCAGCAGCACTGGACTAGTTGGCGTCGAGACCCAGTACTTC.